This T cell receptor (beta chain) was sequenced for a study of cytomegalovirus exposure and HLA in healthy donors. General study results and limits: CMV serostatus was the sole immune exposure data available.

The PCR employed 60 Vbeta primers together with 13 Jbeta primers. Assay: immunoSEQ multiplex PCR; the TCRdb copy retains only in-frame clones and omits some. In all, the sample yields 65,000 to 85,000 clones. On this clone: No antigen is known for it.

This sequence originates from a female donor in good health and CMV-seropositive. Sequenced input: PBMCs.

For the CDR3, the DNA is TGTGCCAGCAGCAACCGGGACAGACTGACCTATAGCAATCAGCCCCAGCATTTT. This sequence encodes CASSNRDRLTYSNQPQHF. This sequence joins TRBV28 and TRBJ1-5; 7 positions match TRBD1. V lost 6 bases and J lost 0; bases outside the gene matches: 14. The CDR3 is 18 residues long. Germline lookup yields CDR1 MDHEN and CDR2 SYDVKM.